This T cell receptor (beta chain) was profiled in a study of blood T cell repertoires in COVID-19. Study-wide background: T cells, B-cell-depleted T cells, or PBMCs provided the cDNA or gDNA that served as material.

Per the authors' pipeline: From reference gene primer amplification, estimates of nucleated cell counts were derived. Sequencing used immunoSEQ multiplex PCR; TCRdb keeps in-frame clones, though not all of them. The V and J calls and clone size come from that table; D and trimming were worked out from the DNA. Here the sample spans 150,000 or so clones, about 90% being singletons. Regarding this clone: One end of the junction is discordant with germline, which a read error may explain.

Germline lookup yields CDR1 SSHAT and CDR2 FNYEAQ (reference sequence). This CDR3 spans 14 amino acids. The TCR was taken from a woman aged 60-75 years with acute or convalescent COVID-19. The chain links TRBV7-7 to TRBJ2-2; 9 positions agree with TRBD1. Sequencing used peripheral blood. CDR3 nucleotides: TGTGCTAGCAGCTTACAGGGGGCGACCGGGGAGCTGTTTTTT. This sequence encodes CASSLQGATGELFF.